The clone carrying this T cell receptor beta chain has more than one count but fewer than ten. Its antigen is as yet unknown. This record comes from a study of cytomegalovirus exposure and HLA in healthy donors. Overall study findings and caveats: Later analysis showed TCR association rates varying by HLA locus, highest for DRB1 and lowest for HLA-C. Roughly uniform depth of sequencing across donors was assumed in presence/absence analyses. Most subjects' HLA-A and HLA-B alleles were reportedly predicted from TCR beta sequences. In a later analysis, a missense DCLRE1C variant was linked to TCR beta V- and J-gene trimming.

A multiplex PCR was run with 60 Vbeta primers and 13 Jbeta primers. The repertoire was sequenced with immunoSEQ multiplex PCR; TCRdb's copy has only in-frame clones and lacks some. The table includes more than 75,000 clones, less than 80% detected once. CDR3 size: 13 residues. Germline CDR1 SGHAT, CDR2 FQNNGV. Between the trimmed V and J ends, which lost 5 bases and 3 bases, there was a span of 8 bases. This chain joins TRBV11-2 and TRBJ2-1, with TRBD1 as a possible D gene (7 bases). The sequence came from a man in his forties or fifties in good health and CMV-seropositive. The sample comprised PBMCs. CDR3 sequence reads: CASSQGGYNEQFF. The CDR3 bases are TGTGCCAGCAGCCAGGGGGGCTACAATGAGCAGTTCTTC. Variable domain in full (rest from reference TRBV11-2 and TRBJ2-1): EAGVAQSPRYKIIEKRQSVAFWCNPISGHATLYWYQQILGQGPKLLIQFQNNGVVDDSQLPKDRFSAERLKGVDSTLKIQPAKLEDSAVYLCASSQGGYNEQFFGPGTRLTVL.